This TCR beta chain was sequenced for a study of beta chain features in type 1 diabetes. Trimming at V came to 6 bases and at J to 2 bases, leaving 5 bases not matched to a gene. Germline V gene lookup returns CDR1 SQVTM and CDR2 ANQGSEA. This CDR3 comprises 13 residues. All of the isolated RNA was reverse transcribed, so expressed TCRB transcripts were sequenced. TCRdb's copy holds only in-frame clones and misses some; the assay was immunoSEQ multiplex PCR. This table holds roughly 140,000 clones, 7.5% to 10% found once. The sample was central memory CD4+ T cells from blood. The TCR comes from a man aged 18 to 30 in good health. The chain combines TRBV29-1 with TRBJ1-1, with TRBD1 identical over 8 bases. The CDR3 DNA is TGCAGCGTCCACGGACAGGGTAACACTGAAGCTTTCTTT. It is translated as CSVHGQGNTEAFF. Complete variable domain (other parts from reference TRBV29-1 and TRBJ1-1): SAVISQKPSRDICQRGTSLTIQCQVDSQVTMMFWYRQQPGQSLTLIATANQGSEATYESGFVIDKFPISRPNLTFSTLTVSNMSPEDSSIYLCSVHGQGNTEAFFGQGTRLTVV.